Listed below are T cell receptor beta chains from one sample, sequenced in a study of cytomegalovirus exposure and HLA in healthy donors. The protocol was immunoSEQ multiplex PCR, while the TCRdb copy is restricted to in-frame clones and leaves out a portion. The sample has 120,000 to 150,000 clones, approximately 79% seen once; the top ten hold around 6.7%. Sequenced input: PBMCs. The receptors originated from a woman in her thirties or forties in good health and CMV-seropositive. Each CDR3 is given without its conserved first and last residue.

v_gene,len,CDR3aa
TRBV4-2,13,ASSQEGQLNTEAF
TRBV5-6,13,ASSFLGQGSNEQF
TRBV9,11,ASSTAGTDTQY
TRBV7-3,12,ASSCPDRDYGYT
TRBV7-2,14,ASSSLSGQGIPPLH
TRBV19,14,ASSDPGERGVNTQY
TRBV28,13,ASRTDRTPQETQY
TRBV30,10,AWAPGHHEQF
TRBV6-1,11,ASSWTPQETQY
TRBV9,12,ASSVGQVNYEQY
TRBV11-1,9,ASSLLGEQF
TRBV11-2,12,ASSLGQGNTEAF
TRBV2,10,ASSGSGGEQF
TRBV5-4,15,ASSDRGRGVQDTEAF
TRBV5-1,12,ASSSGLSYNEQF
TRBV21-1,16,ASSLGGERYASSETQY
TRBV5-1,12,ASRGTGSNSPLH
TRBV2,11,ASIREETGELF
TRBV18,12,ASAQGLENSPLH
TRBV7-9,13,ASSFGQSTNEKLF
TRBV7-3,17,ASSPEAAKRGGRTGELF
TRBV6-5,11,ASSLTGRETQY
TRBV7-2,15,ASSLVGVGARTGELF
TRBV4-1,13,ASSSRGGLYNEQF
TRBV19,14,ASSIRLAGEYNEQF
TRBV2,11,ATSGQPNSPLH
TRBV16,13,ASSQRQGAGDIQY
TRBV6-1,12,ASTLGQTNYGYT
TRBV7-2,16,ASSLISGGGSSYNEQF
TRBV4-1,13,ASSQATATNEKLF
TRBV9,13,ASSGGLAVYNEQF
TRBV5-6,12,ASSFQGSRETQY
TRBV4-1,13,ASSQESSRGSGYT
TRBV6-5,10,ASSYNGGGAF
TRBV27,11,ASRSGSVQTQY